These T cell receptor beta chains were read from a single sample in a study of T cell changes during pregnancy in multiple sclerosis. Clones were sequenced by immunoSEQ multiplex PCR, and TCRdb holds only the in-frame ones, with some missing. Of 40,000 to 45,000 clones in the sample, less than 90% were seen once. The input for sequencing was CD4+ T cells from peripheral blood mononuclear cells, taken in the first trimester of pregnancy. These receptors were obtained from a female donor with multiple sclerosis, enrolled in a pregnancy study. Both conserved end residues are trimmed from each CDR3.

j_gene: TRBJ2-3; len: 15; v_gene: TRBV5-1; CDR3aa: ASSLLGGQGGADTQY
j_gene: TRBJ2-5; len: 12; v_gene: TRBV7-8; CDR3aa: ASSLSHSAETQY
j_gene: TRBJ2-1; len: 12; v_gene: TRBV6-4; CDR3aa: ASSVAGGRNEQF
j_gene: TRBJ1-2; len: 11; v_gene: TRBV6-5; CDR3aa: ASSYSLSYGYT
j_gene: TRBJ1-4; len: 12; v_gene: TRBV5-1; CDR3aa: ASSLRGLNEKLF
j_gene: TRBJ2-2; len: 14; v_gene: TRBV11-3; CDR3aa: ASSSRAGEYPGELF
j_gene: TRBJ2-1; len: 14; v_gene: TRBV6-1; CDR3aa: ASSGRQGMLGYEQF
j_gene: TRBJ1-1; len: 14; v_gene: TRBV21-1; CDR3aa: ASSLQGADMNTEAF
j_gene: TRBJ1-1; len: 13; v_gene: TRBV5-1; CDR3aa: ASSLRQGAGTEAF
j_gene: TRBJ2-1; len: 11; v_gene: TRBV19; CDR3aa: ASSLGTSGEQF
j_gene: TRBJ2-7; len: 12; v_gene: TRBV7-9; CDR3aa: ASSLGTGGGEQY
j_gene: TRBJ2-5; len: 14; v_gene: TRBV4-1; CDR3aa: ASSLGDRTGYETQY
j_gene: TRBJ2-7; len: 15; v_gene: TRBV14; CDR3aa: ASSLTYDRDRPYEQY
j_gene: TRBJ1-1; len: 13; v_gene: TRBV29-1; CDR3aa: SVEEGRGLGTEAF
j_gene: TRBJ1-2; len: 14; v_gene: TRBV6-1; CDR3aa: ASSELAAGANYGYT
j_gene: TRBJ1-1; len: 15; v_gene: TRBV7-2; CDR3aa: ASSPDRGRRVGTEAF
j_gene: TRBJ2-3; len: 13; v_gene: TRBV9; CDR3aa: ASSARGSGTDTQY
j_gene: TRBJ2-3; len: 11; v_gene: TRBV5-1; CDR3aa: ASSYDRDYTQY
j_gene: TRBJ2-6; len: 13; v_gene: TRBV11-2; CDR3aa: ASSYIWAGANVLT
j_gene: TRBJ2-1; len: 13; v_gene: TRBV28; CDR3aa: ASHGGVGSYNEQF
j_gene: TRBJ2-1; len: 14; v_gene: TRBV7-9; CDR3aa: ASSSRPSGRHDEQF
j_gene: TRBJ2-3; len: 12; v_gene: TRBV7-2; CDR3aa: ASSLDGGADTQY
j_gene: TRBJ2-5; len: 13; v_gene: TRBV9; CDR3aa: ASSVEAIRKETQY
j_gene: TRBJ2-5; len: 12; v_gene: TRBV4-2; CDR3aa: ASSQVGTEETQY
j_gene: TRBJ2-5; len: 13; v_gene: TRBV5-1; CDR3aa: ASSFVGQGTETQY
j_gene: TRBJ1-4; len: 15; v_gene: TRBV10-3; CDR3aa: AISDRTGFGTNEKLF
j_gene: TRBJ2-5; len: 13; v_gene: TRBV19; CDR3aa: ASSSGLAVRETQY
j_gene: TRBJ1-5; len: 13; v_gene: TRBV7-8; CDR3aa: ASSIQGARNQPQH
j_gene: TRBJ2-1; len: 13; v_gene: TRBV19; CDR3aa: ASSLSAASPTEQF